This T cell receptor (beta chain) was sequenced for a study of cytomegalovirus exposure and HLA in healthy donors. Looking at the study overall: Per a later analysis, the roughly 690 first-cohort and approximately 120 validation repertoires shared one platform.

The CDR3 length is 15 residues. V lost 5 bases, J lost 2 bases, and 8 bases stayed unmatched. Germline CDR1 reads SGHRS; CDR2 reads YFSETQ. TCRdb keeps only in-frame clones here, not all; method: immunoSEQ multiplex PCR. Of 160,000 or so clones in the sample, 88% were seen once. The receptor's source is a man between 18 and 35 years old in good health and CMV-seronegative. What was sequenced was PBMCs. The chain has TRBV5-1 and TRBJ2-3; 7 bases are shared with TRBD2. Here the CDR3 DNA reads TGCGCCAGCAGGCTTGGGGGAGGGAACACAGATACGCAGTATTTT. Its translation: CASRLGGGNTDTQYF.